What follows are 11 T cell receptor beta chains derived from one specimen sequenced in a study of blood T cell repertoires in COVID-19. The table came from immunoSEQ multiplex PCR; TCRdb's copy has only in-frame clones and leaves some out. The data show under 150,000 clones, over 75% seen once. Sequencing was done on a sample of PBMCs or T cells enriched from blood (not recorded which). Receptors were obtained from a man aged 50 to 60 in a cohort exposed to, infected with or recovered from COVID-19 (not recorded which).

The gene calls are TRBV6-4 and TRBJ2-6, with D maybe TRBD1 (6 bases). Germline V gene lookup returns CDR1 MRHNA and CDR2 SNTAGT. V was shortened by 5 bases and J by 1 base, with 9 bases between the two germline ends. The CDR3 has 15 residues. CDR3 coding DNA: TGTGCCAGCAGTAAACAGGGATCTGGGGCCAACGTCCTGACTTTC. Translating it yields CASSKQGSGANVLTF.

The gene calls are TRBV11-2 and TRBJ2-2, with D perhaps TRBD1 (6 bases). V was clipped by 3 bases and J by 0 bases, with 8 bases between them. Germline CDR1 is SGHAT and CDR2 is FQNNGV. This CDR3 spans 15 amino acids. The CDR3 loop is CASSLNRANTGELFF. CDR3 in DNA: TGTGCCAGCAGCTTGAACAGGGCGAACACCGGGGAGCTGTTTTTT.

This clone has only a few counts. The J gene is TRBJ2-1, the V gene TRBV5-4; 7 bases line up with TRBD2. CDR1 and CDR2 (germline): SGHNT, YYREEE (reference sequence). The junction had 13 bases not matched to a gene; V was cut back by 5 bases and J by 5 bases. The CDR3 has 16 amino acids. CDR3 sequence reads: CASSSLAAQTDNEQFF. In nucleotides, the CDR3 is TGTGCCAGCAGTTCCCTAGCGGCCCAAACGGACAATGAGCAGTTCTTC.

The gene calls are TRBV5-1 and TRBJ2-1; 9 bases line up with TRBD2. The CDR3 runs to 15 residues. With V trimmed by 2 bases and J by 3 bases, 3 bases remained unmatched. Germline V gives CDR1 SGHRS, CDR2 YFSETQ. This chain's CDR3 is CASSFSGSRYNEQFF. Here the CDR3 DNA reads TGCGCCAGCAGCTTTAGCGGGAGTCGCTACAATGAGCAGTTCTTC.

This clone has just one count. The chain links TRBV12-3 or TRBV12-4 to TRBJ1-2; possible D gene TRBD1, 5 bases. The ends were cut back, 6 bases at V and 8 bases at J, with 10 bases in the middle. The CDR3 totals 11 residues. CDR3 region: CASSPGRGYTF. In DNA form, the CDR3 reads TGTGCCAGCAGCCCAGGGCGCGGCTACACCTTC.

This clone showed up just a few times. The chain couples TRBV9 to TRBJ1-6, with a possible D match to TRBD1 (5 bases). Germline CDR1 SGDLS, CDR2 YYNGEE. The CDR3 totals 15 residues. V lost 4 bases and J lost 6, with 14 bases in between. DNA of the CDR3: TGTGCCAGCAGCCCGCGGGGAGGGGTTAATTCACCCCTCCACTTT. Protein product: CASSPRGGVNSPLHF.

The V gene is TRBV28, the J gene TRBJ2-3; 7 nucleotides line up with TRBD1. With V trimmed by 5 bases and J by 8 bases, 7 bases remained unmatched. CDR1 is MDHEN, CDR2 SYDVKM, per germline. The CDR3 length is 13 residues. For the CDR3, the DNA is TGTGCCAGCAGTCGACAGGGCAGAGTTACGCAGTATTTT. As protein: CASSRQGRVTQYF.

The chain employs TRBV6-5 and TRBJ1-2; 9 bases fit TRBD1. Per germline, CDR1 MNHEY and CDR2 SVGAGI. This CDR3 spans 14 amino acids. V shed 5 bases and J 6 bases; nucleotides not matched to a gene: 7. The DNA for the CDR3 is TGTGCCAGCAGTCACCCAACAGGGGGCGATGGCTACACCTTC. This encodes CASSHPTGGDGYTF.

CDR3 sequence reads: CASSRSTGTGVHHNEQFF. The CDR3 DNA reads as TGTGCCAGCAGTAGATCAACCGGGACAGGGGTTCACCACAATGAGCAGTTCTTC. V gene TRBV9 combines with J gene TRBJ2-1, with 10 bases fitting TRBD1. The CDR3 consists of 18 residues. V lost 5 bases to trimming and J lost 5 bases; unmatched junction nucleotides: 16. In germline, CDR1 is SGDLS, CDR2 YYNGEE.

This chain links TRBV28 with TRBJ2-1; no clear D gene. V lost 7 bases and J lost 9, with 19 bases in between. Looked up from germline, CDR1 is MDHEN and CDR2 is SYDVKM. This CDR3 comprises 14 residues. The CDR3: CASKSIDFGGEQFF. The DNA of the CDR3 is TGTGCCAGCAAGAGCATCGACTTCGGCGGTGAGCAGTTCTTC.

The chain links TRBV13 to TRBJ2-1; D might be TRBD1 (5 bases). The CDR3 loop spans 16 amino acids. The germline V gene has CDR1 PRHDT and CDR2 FYEKMQ (reference sequence). V shed 4 bases and J shed 4 bases, with 17 bases lying between them. The chain's CDR3 is CASSSALTVRYNEQFF. The DNA of the CDR3 is TGTGCCAGCAGCTCCGCCCTGACAGTACGGTACAATGAGCAGTTCTTC.